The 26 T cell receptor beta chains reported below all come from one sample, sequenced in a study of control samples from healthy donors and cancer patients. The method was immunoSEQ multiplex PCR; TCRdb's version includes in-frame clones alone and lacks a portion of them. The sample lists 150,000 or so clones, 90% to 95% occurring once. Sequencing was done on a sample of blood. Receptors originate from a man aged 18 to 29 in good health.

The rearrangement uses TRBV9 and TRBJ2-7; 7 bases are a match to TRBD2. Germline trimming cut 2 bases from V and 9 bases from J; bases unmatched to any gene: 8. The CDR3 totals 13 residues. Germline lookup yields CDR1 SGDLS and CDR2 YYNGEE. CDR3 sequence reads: CASSVLGSGGQYF. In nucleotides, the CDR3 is TGTGCCAGCAGCGTCCTTGGTTCGGGAGGGCAGTACTTC.

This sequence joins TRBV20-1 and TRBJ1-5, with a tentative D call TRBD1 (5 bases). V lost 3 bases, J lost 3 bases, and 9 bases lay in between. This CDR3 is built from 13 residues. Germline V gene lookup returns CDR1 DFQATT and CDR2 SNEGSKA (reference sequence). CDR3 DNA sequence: TGCAGTGCTAGTCCAGGGCCCAATCAGCCCCAGCATTTT. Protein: CSASPGPNQPQHF.

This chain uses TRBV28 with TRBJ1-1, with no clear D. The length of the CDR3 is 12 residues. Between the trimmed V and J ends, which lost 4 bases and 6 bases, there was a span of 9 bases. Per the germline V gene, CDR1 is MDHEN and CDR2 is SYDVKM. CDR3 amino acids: CASSSRGAEAFF. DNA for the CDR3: TGTGCCAGCAGTTCTCGGGGAGCTGAAGCTTTCTTT. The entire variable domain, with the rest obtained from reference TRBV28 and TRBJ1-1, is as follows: DVKVTQSSRYLVKRTGEKVFLECVQDMDHENMFWYRQDPGLGLRLIYFSYDVKMKEKGDIPEGYSVSREKKERFSLILESASTNQTSMYLCASSSRGAEAFFGQGTRLTVV.

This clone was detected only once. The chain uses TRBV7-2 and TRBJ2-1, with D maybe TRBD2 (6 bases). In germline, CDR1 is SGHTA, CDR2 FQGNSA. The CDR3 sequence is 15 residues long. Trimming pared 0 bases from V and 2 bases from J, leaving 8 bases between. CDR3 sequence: CASSLASGTYNEQFF. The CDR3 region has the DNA TGTGCCAGCAGCTTAGCTAGCGGCACCTACAATGAGCAGTTCTTC.

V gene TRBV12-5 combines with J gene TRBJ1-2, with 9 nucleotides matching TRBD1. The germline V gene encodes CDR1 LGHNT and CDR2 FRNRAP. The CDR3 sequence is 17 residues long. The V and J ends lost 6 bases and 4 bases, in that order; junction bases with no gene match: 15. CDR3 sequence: CASGRRDRVTTSYGYTF. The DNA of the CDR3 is TGTGCTAGTGGGCGCCGGGACAGGGTCACGACGAGCTATGGCTACACCTTC.

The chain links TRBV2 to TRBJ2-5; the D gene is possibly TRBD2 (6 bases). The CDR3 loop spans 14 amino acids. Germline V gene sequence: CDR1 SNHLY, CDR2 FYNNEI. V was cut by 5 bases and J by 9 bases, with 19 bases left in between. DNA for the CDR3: TGTGCCAGCAGTCGTCCGGGACTGAACGGGGCCCAGTACTTC. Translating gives CASSRPGLNGAQYF.

Here the CDR3 DNA reads TGTGCCAGCAGCGTAATGACTGAAGCTTTCTTT. This encodes CASSVMTEAFF. The genes are TRBV9 and TRBJ1-1; D uncertain. The germline V and J ends were trimmed by 1 base and 5 bases, with 3 bases remaining between them. Germline V gives CDR1 SGDLS, CDR2 YYNGEE. This CDR3 contains 11 residues.

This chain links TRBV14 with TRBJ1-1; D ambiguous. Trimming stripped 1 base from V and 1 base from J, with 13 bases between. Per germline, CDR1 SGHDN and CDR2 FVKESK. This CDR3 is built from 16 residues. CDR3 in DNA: TGTGCCAGCAGCCAAGCCCGGAGGAGGGAGAACACTGAAGCTTTCTTT. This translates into CASSQARRRENTEAFF.

CDR3 in amino acids: CASSETQGYEQYF. The CDR3 coding sequence is TGTGCCAGCAGTGAAACGCAGGGATACGAGCAGTACTTC. V gene TRBV6-4 combines with J gene TRBJ2-7; D is perhaps TRBD1 (5 bases). V lost 3 bases, J lost 4 bases, and 10 bases lay in between. CDR3 size: 13 residues. CDR1 and CDR2 from the germline V gene are MRHNA and SNTAGT.

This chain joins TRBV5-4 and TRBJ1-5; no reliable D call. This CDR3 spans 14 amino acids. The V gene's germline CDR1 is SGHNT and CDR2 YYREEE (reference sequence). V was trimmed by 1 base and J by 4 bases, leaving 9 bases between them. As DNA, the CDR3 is TGTGCCAGCAGCTTGTATCGCCTTAATCAGCCCCAGCATTTT. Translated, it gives CASSLYRLNQPQHF.

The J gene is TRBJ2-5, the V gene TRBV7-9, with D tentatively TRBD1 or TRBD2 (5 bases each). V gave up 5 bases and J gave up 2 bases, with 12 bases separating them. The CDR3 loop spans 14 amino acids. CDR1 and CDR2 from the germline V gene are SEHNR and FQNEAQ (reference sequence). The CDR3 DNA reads TGTGCCAGCAGCCCACGGGGCCTACAAGAGACCCAGTACTTC. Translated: CASSPRGLQETQYF.

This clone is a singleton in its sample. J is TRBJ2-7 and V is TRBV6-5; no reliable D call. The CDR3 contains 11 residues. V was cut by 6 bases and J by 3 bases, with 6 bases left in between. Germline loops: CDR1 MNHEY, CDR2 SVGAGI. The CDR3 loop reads CASSDFYEQYF. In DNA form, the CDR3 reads TGTGCCAGCAGCGATTTCTACGAGCAGTACTTC.

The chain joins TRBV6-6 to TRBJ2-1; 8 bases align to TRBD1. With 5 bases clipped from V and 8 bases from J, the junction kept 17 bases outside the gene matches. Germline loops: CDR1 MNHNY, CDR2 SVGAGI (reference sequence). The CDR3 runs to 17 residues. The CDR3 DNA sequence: TGTGCCAGCAGTCCCCCTTCAGGGGGCTCCCTTATCTATGAGCAGTTCTTC. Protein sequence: CASSPPSGGSLIYEQFF.

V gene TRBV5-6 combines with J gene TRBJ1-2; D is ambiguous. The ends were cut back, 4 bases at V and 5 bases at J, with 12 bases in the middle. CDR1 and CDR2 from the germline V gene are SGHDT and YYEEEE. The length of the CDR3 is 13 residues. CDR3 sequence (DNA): TGTGCCAGCAGCATCCCCGCCGGGTATGGCTACACCTTC. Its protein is CASSIPAGYGYTF.

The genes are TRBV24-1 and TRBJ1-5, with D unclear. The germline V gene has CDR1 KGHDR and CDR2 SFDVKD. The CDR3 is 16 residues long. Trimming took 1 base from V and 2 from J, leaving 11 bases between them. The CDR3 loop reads CATSDLGPGGNQPQHF. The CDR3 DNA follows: TGTGCCACCAGTGATTTAGGGCCAGGCGGCAATCAGCCCCAGCATTTT.

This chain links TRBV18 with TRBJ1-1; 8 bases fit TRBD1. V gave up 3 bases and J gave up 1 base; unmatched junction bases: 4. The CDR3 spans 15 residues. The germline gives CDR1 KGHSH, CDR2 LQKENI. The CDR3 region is CASSPWTGSNTEAFF. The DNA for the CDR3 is TGTGCCAGCTCACCCTGGACAGGGTCGAACACTGAAGCTTTCTTT.

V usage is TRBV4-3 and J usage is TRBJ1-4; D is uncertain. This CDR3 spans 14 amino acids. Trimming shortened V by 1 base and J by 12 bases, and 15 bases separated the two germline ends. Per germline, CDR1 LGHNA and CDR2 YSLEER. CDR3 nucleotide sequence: TGCGCCAGCAGCCAAGCAATTGATGGCCAGGAACTGTTTTTT. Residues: CASSQAIDGQELFF.

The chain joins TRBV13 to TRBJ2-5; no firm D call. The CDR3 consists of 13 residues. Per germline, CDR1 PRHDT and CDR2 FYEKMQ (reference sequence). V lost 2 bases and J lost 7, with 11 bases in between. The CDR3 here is CASSLSRSGTQYF. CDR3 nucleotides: TGTGCCAGCAGCTTATCTAGGTCCGGGACCCAGTACTTC.

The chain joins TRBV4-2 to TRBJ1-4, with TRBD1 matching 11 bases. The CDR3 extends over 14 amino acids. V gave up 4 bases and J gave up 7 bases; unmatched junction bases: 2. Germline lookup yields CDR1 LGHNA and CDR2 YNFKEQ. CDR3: CASSPGTGGEKLFF. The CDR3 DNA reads TGTGCCAGCAGCCCAGGGACAGGGGGTGAAAAACTGTTTTTT.

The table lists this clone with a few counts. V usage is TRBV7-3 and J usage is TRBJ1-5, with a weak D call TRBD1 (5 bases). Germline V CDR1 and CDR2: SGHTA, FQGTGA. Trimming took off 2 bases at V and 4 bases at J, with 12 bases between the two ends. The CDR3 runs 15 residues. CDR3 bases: TGTGCCAGCAGCTTAGACGGGGCCGAGAATCAGCCCCAGCATTTT. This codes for CASSLDGAENQPQHF.

CDR3 bases: TGTGCCAGCAGCATTTTCAGGGATGAGCAGTTCTTC. This gives the protein CASSIFRDEQFF. This rearrangement joins TRBV6-6 to TRBJ2-1, with a possible D match to TRBD1 (5 bases). The CDR3 has 12 residues. Trimming pared 6 bases from V and 8 bases from J, leaving 11 bases between. Germline values: CDR1 MNHNY, CDR2 SVGAGI (reference sequence).

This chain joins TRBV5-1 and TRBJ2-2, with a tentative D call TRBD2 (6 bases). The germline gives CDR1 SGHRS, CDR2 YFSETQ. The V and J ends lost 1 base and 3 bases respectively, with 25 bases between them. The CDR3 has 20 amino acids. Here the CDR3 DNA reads TGCGCCAGCAGCTTGATGAGGCGCGGGGTCGCTCGTTCCGACACCGGGGAGCTGTTTTTT. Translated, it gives CASSLMRRGVARSDTGELFF.

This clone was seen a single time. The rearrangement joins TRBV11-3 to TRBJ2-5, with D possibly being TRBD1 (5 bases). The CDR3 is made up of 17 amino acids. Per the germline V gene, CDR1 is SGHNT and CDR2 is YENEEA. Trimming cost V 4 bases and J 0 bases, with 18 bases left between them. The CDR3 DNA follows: TGTGCCAGCAGCTCCTCTTTCAGGGCTTCTGACCAAGAGACCCAGTACTTC. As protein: CASSSSFRASDQETQYF. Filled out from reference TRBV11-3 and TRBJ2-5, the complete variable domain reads EAGVVQSPRYKIIEKKQPVAFWCNPISGHNTLYWYLQNLGQGPELLIRYENEEAVDDSQLPKDRFSAERLKGVDSTLKIQPAELGDSAVYLCASSSSFRASDQETQYFGPGTRLLVL.

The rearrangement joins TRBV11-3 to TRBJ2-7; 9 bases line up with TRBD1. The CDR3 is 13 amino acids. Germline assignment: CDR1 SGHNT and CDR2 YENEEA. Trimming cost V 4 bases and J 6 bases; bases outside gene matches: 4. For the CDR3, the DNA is TGTGCCAGCAGCTCTACAGGGGGCGGCGAGCAGTACTTC. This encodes CASSSTGGGEQYF.

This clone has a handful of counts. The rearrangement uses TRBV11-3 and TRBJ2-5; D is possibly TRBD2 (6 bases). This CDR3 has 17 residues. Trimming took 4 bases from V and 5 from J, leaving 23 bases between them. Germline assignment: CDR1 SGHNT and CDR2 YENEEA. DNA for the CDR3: TGTGCCAGCAGCTCTATATCCGGACTAAATGGGCCGGAGACCCAGTACTTC. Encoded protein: CASSSISGLNGPETQYF.

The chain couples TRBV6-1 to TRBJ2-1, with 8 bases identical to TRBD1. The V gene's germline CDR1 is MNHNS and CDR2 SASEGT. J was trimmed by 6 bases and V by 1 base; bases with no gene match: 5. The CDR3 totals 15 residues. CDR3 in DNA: TGTGCCAGCAGTGAAGGGGCAGGGGGCAGCAATGAGCAGTTCTTC. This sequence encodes CASSEGAGGSNEQFF.